This T cell receptor beta chain was retrieved from a study of T cell responses to AZD1222 COVID-19 vaccine. Overall study results and limits: The breadth and depth of Spike-specific TCRs increased once two AZD1222 doses had been given.

Libraries were prepared by immunoSEQ multiplex PCR; TCRdb keeps only in-frame clonotypes and omits some of them. The repertoire holds over 95,000 clones, with just over 90% as singletons. The CDR3 consists of 13 residues. Germline V lookup: CDR1 SNHLY, CDR2 FYNNEI. J lost 3 bases, V lost 8 bases, and 3 bases had no gene match. Concerning this clone itself: As yet, its antigen is unknown.

The sequence came from an adult in good health. The chain couples TRBV2 to TRBJ2-5, with TRBD2 identical over 10 bases. The sample in question was peripheral blood, obtained on day 0 of AZD1222 vaccination. Written as DNA, the CDR3 is TGTGCCAGCTCTACTAGCGGGAAAGAGACCCAGTACTTC. Encoded protein: CASSTSGKETQYF.